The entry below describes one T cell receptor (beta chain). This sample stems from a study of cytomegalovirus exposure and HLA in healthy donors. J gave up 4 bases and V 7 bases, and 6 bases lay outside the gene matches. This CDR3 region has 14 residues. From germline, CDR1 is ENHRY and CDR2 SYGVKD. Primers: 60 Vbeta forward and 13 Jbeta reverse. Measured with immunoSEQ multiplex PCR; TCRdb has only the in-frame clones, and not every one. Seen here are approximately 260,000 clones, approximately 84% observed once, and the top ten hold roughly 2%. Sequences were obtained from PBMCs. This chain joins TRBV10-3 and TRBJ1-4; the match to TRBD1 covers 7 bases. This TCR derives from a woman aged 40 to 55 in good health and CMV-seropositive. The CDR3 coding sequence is TGTGCCATCAACCAACAGGGGATTAATGAAAAACTGTTTTTT. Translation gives CAINQQGINEKLFF.